Below are 17 T cell receptor beta chains sequenced from a single sample in a study of cytomegalovirus exposure and HLA in healthy donors. 13 Jbeta primers and 60 Vbeta primers were used for the PCR. The data were produced by immunoSEQ multiplex PCR, yet TCRdb's version contains in-frame clones alone and is incomplete. The table has roughly 200,000 clones, 70% to 80% seen once. Sequenced sample: PBMCs. The receptors here all came from a man younger than 40 in good health and CMV-seronegative.

This chain connects TRBV2 to TRBJ1-4; possibly TRBD1 for D (5 bases). Germline V gene sequence: CDR1 SNHLY, CDR2 FYNNEI. The length of the CDR3 is 17 residues. The CDR3 region is CAASRSNRKATNEKLFF. Written as DNA, the CDR3 is TGTGCAGCCAGCAGATCTAACAGGAAAGCAACTAATGAAAAACTGTTTTTT.

The CDR3 bases are TGTGCCAGCAGTGAGCGCAATCAGCCCCAGCATTTT. Its translation: CASSERNQPQHF. This chain uses TRBV27 with TRBJ1-5, with D unresolved. The CDR3 extends over 12 amino acids. V lost 5 bases, J lost 2 bases, and 4 bases lay in between. Per the germline V gene, CDR1 is MNHEY and CDR2 is SMNVEV (reference sequence).

This clone came up a few times. The chain has TRBV7-6 and TRBJ2-7; TRBD2 might be the D (7 bases). With 4 bases removed from V and 7 bases from J, the gap between germline ends came to 23 bases. The CDR3 has 16 amino acids. Germline V lookup: CDR1 SGHVS, CDR2 FNYEAQ. The CDR3 is CASSSPRGRGSFEQYF. Here the CDR3 DNA reads TGTGCCAGCAGCTCCCCTAGAGGGAGGGGGAGTTTTGAGCAGTACTTC.

This clone appeared a few times. This rearrangement joins TRBV15 to TRBJ2-7; TRBD1 matches at 8 bases. V trimming: 2 bases; J trimming: 6 bases; junction bases outside the gene matches: 3. CDR3 length: 13 residues. Germline V gene sequence: CDR1 LNHNV, CDR2 YYDKDF (reference sequence). CDR3 in amino acids: CATSRRQGTEQYF. The CDR3 DNA sequence: TGTGCCACCAGCAGAAGACAGGGGACCGAGCAGTACTTC.

The gene calls are TRBV19 and TRBJ2-7; 7 bases are a match to TRBD2. This CDR3 is 14 amino acids long. In germline, CDR1 is LNHDA, CDR2 SQIVND (reference sequence). V shed 4 bases and J 1 base; nucleotides not matched to a gene: 4. The CDR3 sequence is CASSTGLPSYEQYF. CDR3 sequence (DNA): TGTGCCAGTAGTACGGGACTACCGTCCTACGAGCAGTACTTC.

This clone was observed a handful of times. V is TRBV6-1 and J is TRBJ1-2; possible D gene TRBD1, 6 bases. Per the germline V gene, CDR1 is MNHNS and CDR2 is SASEGT. CDR3 length: 13 amino acids. Trimming shortened V by 6 bases and J by 8 bases, and 16 bases separated the two germline ends. The DNA for the CDR3 is TGTGCCAGCAGCGGAGGGGGGGCGGGAGGCTACACCTTC. Protein: CASSGGGAGGYTF.

The chain couples TRBV30 to TRBJ2-2; D not certain. The length of the CDR3 is 15 residues. The V gene's germline CDR1 is GTSNPN and CDR2 SVGIG (reference sequence). Between the trimmed V and J ends, which lost 2 bases and 4 bases, there was a span of 14 bases. As DNA, the CDR3 is TGTGCCTGGAGTTCCCTCGGCGGTGGCACCGGGGAGCTGTTTTTT. Encoded protein: CAWSSLGGGTGELFF.

V gene TRBV11-2 combines with J gene TRBJ1-5; 9 bases line up with TRBD1. The V gene's germline CDR1 is SGHAT and CDR2 FQNNGV. The CDR3 totals 15 residues. V shed 1 base, J shed 7 bases, and the junction held 5 bases outside the gene matches. In DNA, the CDR3 is TGTGCCAGCAGCTTAGGCGACAGGGGGATACAGCCCCAGCATTTT. Amino acids: CASSLGDRGIQPQHF.

This chain connects TRBV7-2 to TRBJ2-1; 8 nucleotides line up with TRBD2. CDR1 and CDR2 from the germline V gene are SGHTA and FQGNSA. This CDR3 contains 16 residues. V shed 6 bases, J shed 7 bases, and the junction held 14 bases outside the gene matches. As DNA, the CDR3 is TGTGCCAGCAGAGACTGGTCGGGAGGGGCGGTGAATGAGCAGTTCTTC. Translation: CASRDWSGGAVNEQFF. Full variable domain (rest looked up from reference TRBV7-2 and TRBJ2-1): GAGVSQSPSNKVTEKGKDVELRCDPISGHTALYWYRQSLGQGLEFLIYFQGNSAPDKSGLPSDRFSAERTGGSVSTLTIQRTQQEDSAVYLCASRDWSGGAVNEQFFGPGTRLTVL.

The gene calls are TRBV6-1 and TRBJ1-5; D remains unclear. Trimming left V 6 bases short and J 5 bases short, with 14 bases between. The CDR3 length is 14 residues. In germline, CDR1 is MNHNS, CDR2 SASEGT. The CDR3 DNA follows: TGTGCCAGCAGCCCAAGCGGTTCCCATCAGCCCCAGCATTTT. It is translated as CASSPSGSHQPQHF.

The chain is built from TRBV29-1 and TRBJ2-5; maybe TRBD1 (5 bases). The J call could be wrong; TRBJ2-7 is a better fit for the DNA end. The CDR3 runs to 13 residues. Germline loops: CDR1 SQVTM, CDR2 ANQGSEA. The CDR3 loop reads CSVERQGSYEQYF. CDR3 bases: TGCAGCGTTGAAAGGCAGGGCTCCTACGAGCAGTACTTC.

The chain joins TRBV15 to TRBJ2-5; D may be TRBD2 (5 bases). This CDR3 is 13 amino acids long. The V and J ends lost 0 bases and 5 bases respectively, with 7 bases between them. From germline, CDR1 is LNHNV and CDR2 YYDKDF (reference sequence). The CDR3 nucleotides read TGTGCCACCAGCAGAGACGGGGAGGAGACCCAGTACTTC. Protein sequence: CATSRDGEETQYF.

In this sample, this clone turned up a few times. The gene calls are TRBV29-1 and TRBJ2-7; 11 bases line up with TRBD1. CDR1 and CDR2 (germline): SQVTM, ANQGSEA. Losses at the gene ends were 3 bases for V and 5 bases for J; bases not matched to a gene: 6. CDR3 length equals 14 residues. The CDR3 here is CSVEGGQGANEQYF. The CDR3 coding sequence is TGCAGCGTTGAGGGCGGACAGGGGGCAAACGAGCAGTACTTC.

This rearrangement joins TRBV19 to TRBJ1-1, with TRBD1 identical over 8 bases. Germline lookup yields CDR1 LNHDA and CDR2 SQIVND (reference sequence). This CDR3 is built from 15 residues. V lost 5 bases and J lost 4; bases outside the gene matches: 9. The CDR3 DNA reads TGTGCCAGTAGTGTACAGGGGGGGAAGGGCACTGAAGCTTTCTTT. This codes for CASSVQGGKGTEAFF.

The chain links TRBV19 to TRBJ1-3; 8 bases align to TRBD1. The germline V gene has CDR1 LNHDA and CDR2 SQIVND (reference sequence). The V segment lost 4 bases and the J segment 2 bases; nucleotides outside the gene matches: 7. The CDR3 length is 16 residues. CDR3 residues: CASSTSRTGTGNTIYF. The CDR3 region has the DNA TGTGCCAGTAGTACATCGCGGACAGGGACTGGAAACACCATATATTTT.

The chain uses TRBV25-1 and TRBJ2-2; D unresolved. Trimming shortened V by 5 bases and J by 9 bases, and 10 bases separated the two germline ends. CDR1 and CDR2 from the germline V gene are MGHDK and SYGVNS. The CDR3 is made up of 12 amino acids. CDR3 region: CASSLNSRELFF. The CDR3 DNA reads TGTGCCAGCAGTTTAAATTCCCGGGAGCTGTTTTTT.

In nucleotides, the CDR3 is TGCAGCGTCGCGGGGGGGTTTGCCGGGGAGCTGTTTTTT. Amino acid sequence: CSVAGGFAGELFF. The chain recombines TRBV29-1 with TRBJ2-2; 9 bases align to TRBD2. V dropped 6 bases and J dropped 6; count of bases not matched to a gene: 5. The CDR3 has 13 residues. Germline CDR1 reads SQVTM; CDR2 reads ANQGSEA.